These 26 T cell receptor beta chains share one sample of origin, sequenced in a study of control samples from healthy donors and cancer patients. Repertoires were generated with immunoSEQ multiplex PCR, while TCRdb's copy carries only in-frame clones and drops some. The table has over 150,000 clones, about 90% seen once. Sample: blood. These receptors were collected from a middle-aged woman in good health.

V and J are TRBV7-3 and TRBJ2-3, with TRBD2 as a possible D gene (7 bases). Germline CDR1 and CDR2: SGHTA and FQGTGA. Trimming shortened V by 3 bases and J by 4 bases, and 11 bases separated the two germline ends. The CDR3 loop spans 14 amino acids. The chain's CDR3 is CASSFGGGADTQYF. Written as DNA, the CDR3 is TGTGCCAGCAGCTTTGGAGGGGGGGCAGATACGCAGTATTTT.

The chain couples TRBV29-1 to TRBJ1-6; possibly TRBD1 for D (5 bases). The CDR3 consists of 13 residues. V lost 6 bases and J lost 8, with 14 bases in between. The V gene's germline CDR1 is SQVTM and CDR2 ANQGSEA. DNA for the CDR3: TGCAGCGTAGCGGACGGGGACTATTCACCCCTCCACTTT. It codes for CSVADGDYSPLHF.

The J gene is TRBJ2-5, the V gene TRBV3-1 (or the pseudogene TRBV3-2); 13 bases agree with TRBD2. With 5 bases clipped from V and 4 bases from J, the junction kept 4 bases outside the gene matches. The CDR3 extends over 15 amino acids. CDR1 LGHDT and CDR2 YNNKEL come from the germline V gene (reference sequence). Here the CDR3 reads CASSETSGGSETQYF. CDR3 coding DNA: TGTGCCAGCAGCGAGACTAGCGGGGGGTCAGAGACCCAGTACTTC.

This chain connects TRBV15 to TRBJ2-7; perhaps TRBD1 as D (6 bases). Per the germline V gene, CDR1 is LNHNV and CDR2 is YYDKDF (reference sequence). CDR3 length equals 15 residues. V was pared by 0 bases and J by 3 bases, with 12 bases between. The chain's CDR3 is CATSRDIGQSYEQYF. In nucleotides, the CDR3 is TGTGCCACCAGCAGAGATATCGGACAGAGCTACGAGCAGTACTTC.

The chain couples TRBV2 to TRBJ2-2; 9 bases fit TRBD1. The trim removed 8 bases at V and 4 bases at J, leaving 8 bases unmatched. Germline CDR1 SNHLY, CDR2 FYNNEI. The CDR3 consists of 15 residues. As DNA, the CDR3 is TGTGCCAGCGGGGGGACAGGGATTTCCACCGGGGAGCTGTTTTTT. It codes for CASGGTGISTGELFF.

The chain is built from TRBV11-3 and TRBJ2-2; D remains unclear. Trimming cost V 0 bases and J 5 bases, with 1 base left between them. Germline loops: CDR1 SGHNT, CDR2 YENEEA. CDR3 length equals 12 residues. The CDR3 coding sequence is TGTGCCAGCAGCTTAGAGACCGGGGAGCTGTTTTTT. It codes for CASSLETGELFF.

This sequence joins TRBV2 and TRBJ1-2, with D unresolved. The CDR3 sequence is 13 residues long. The V gene lost 7 bases and the J gene lost 4 bases, with 13 bases spanning the gap. Germline-derived CDR1 and CDR2 are SNHLY and FYNNEI. The CDR3 nucleotides are TGTGCCAGCAAGAGGACGGAGCTCTATGGCTACACCTTC. Amino acids: CASKRTELYGYTF.

V usage is TRBV3-1 (or the pseudogene TRBV3-2) and J usage is TRBJ2-7, with 7 bases that match TRBD1. V dropped 4 bases and J dropped 0; count of bases not matched to a gene: 3. The length of the CDR3 is 14 residues. Germline CDR1 reads LGHDT; CDR2 reads YNNKEL (reference sequence). CDR3 in amino acids: CASSPRDSSYEQYF. The CDR3 DNA reads as TGTGCCAGCAGCCCCCGGGACAGCTCCTACGAGCAGTACTTC.

This sequence joins TRBV7-3 and TRBJ2-6; a weak D match, TRBD2 (6 bases). The CDR3 is 15 amino acids. Germline V CDR1 and CDR2: SGHTA, FQGTGA. The V end was cut by 3 bases, the J end by 4 bases, with 10 bases between. CDR3 residues: CASSFGGVGANVLTF. In DNA, the CDR3 is TGTGCCAGCAGCTTTGGCGGGGTGGGGGCCAACGTCCTGACTTTC.

V and J are TRBV12-3 or TRBV12-4 and TRBJ1-2; 8 bases align to TRBD1. CDR3 length equals 12 residues. The ends lost 6 bases at V and 8 bases at J; junction bases unmatched: 5. This CDR3 reads CASSGTGNGYTF. In nucleotides, the CDR3 is TGTGCCAGCAGCGGGACAGGTAACGGCTACACCTTC.

J is TRBJ2-2 and V is TRBV5-8; 7 bases match TRBD1. CDR3 size: 16 residues. Per the germline V gene, CDR1 is SGHTS and CDR2 is YDEGEE. V shed 7 bases, J shed 0 bases, and the junction held 9 bases outside the gene matches. The CDR3 DNA reads TGTGCCAGCTACCGAGGGGGCGGCTCGAACACCGGGGAGCTGTTTTTT. Its protein is CASYRGGGSNTGELFF.

V gene TRBV4-1 combines with J gene TRBJ1-5; no firm D call. V was pared by 1 base and J by 7 bases, with 5 bases between. The CDR3 is 12 residues long. The V gene's germline CDR1 is MGHRA and CDR2 YSYEKL. The CDR3 region has the DNA TGCGCCAGCAGCCAAGTAGGGCAGCCCCAGCATTTT. Its protein is CASSQVGQPQHF.

The chain recombines TRBV15 with TRBJ1-1; the D gene is possibly TRBD1 (5 bases). The CDR3 extends over 20 amino acids. The ends were cut back, 1 base at V and 8 bases at J, with 32 bases in the middle. The germline CDR1 and CDR2 sequences are LNHNV and YYDKDF (reference sequence). The CDR3 reads CATSRVGQRGAGTRRGEAFF. The CDR3 nucleotides read TGTGCCACCAGCAGAGTTGGGCAGCGCGGGGCCGGAACGAGGAGAGGGGAAGCTTTCTTT.

The V call is TRBV6-1, the J call TRBJ2-1; a possible D gene is TRBD1 (5 bases). This CDR3 is 18 amino acids long. In germline, CDR1 is MNHNS, CDR2 SASEGT. V was clipped by 2 bases and J by 9 bases, with 26 bases between them. CDR3 sequence: CASSEYQMDMGITSEQFF. The CDR3 nucleotides read TGTGCCAGCAGTGAATACCAAATGGACATGGGCATAACAAGTGAGCAGTTCTTC.

Points on this clone: The same CDR3 arises from other DNA sequences in this sample as well. The chain combines TRBV28 with TRBJ1-1; the D is unclear. Trimming stripped 0 bases from V and 2 bases from J, with 4 bases between. This CDR3 comprises 13 residues. Germline CDR1 and CDR2: MDHEN and SYDVKM. The CDR3 is CASSLWSNTEAFF. The CDR3 coding sequence is TGTGCCAGCAGTTTATGGAGTAACACTGAAGCTTTCTTT.

The chain has TRBV4-1 and TRBJ1-5; D remains unclear. Germline CDR1 reads MGHRA; CDR2 reads YSYEKL. Trimming pared 4 bases from V and 3 bases from J, leaving 7 bases between. The CDR3 covers 13 residues. CDR3 bases: TGCGCCAGCAGCCCAGAGGTCAATCAGCCCCAGCATTTT. The encoded protein is CASSPEVNQPQHF.

The gene calls are TRBV2 and TRBJ1-2; 9 positions agree with TRBD1. V was pared by 5 bases and J by 8 bases, with 12 bases of the junction left unmatched. The CDR3 runs to 15 residues. Germline-derived CDR1 and CDR2 are SNHLY and FYNNEI. CDR3 region: CASSRTTRTGEGYTF. CDR3 DNA sequence: TGTGCCAGCAGTCGGACAACAAGGACAGGGGAAGGCTACACCTTC. Based on the CDR3 plus reference TRBV2 and TRBJ1-2, the full variable domain is EPEVTQTPSHQVTQMGQEVILRCVPISNHLYFYWYRQILGQKVEFLVSFYNNEISEKSEIFDDQFSVERPDGSNFTLKIRSTKLEDSAMYFCASSRTTRTGEGYTFGSGTRLTVV.

The chain couples TRBV11-2 to TRBJ1-1, with a possible D match to TRBD1 (6 bases). This CDR3 region has 14 residues. Germline V gene lookup returns CDR1 SGHAT and CDR2 FQNNGV. V lost 6 bases and J 1 base, leaving 12 bases between the germline ends. In nucleotides, the CDR3 is TGTGCCAGCAGTACAGGGAGGACGAACACTGAAGCTTTCTTT. Amino acid sequence: CASSTGRTNTEAFF.

The chain has TRBV5-1 and TRBJ1-2, with TRBD1 as a possible D gene (5 bases). The germline V gene encodes CDR1 SGHRS and CDR2 YFSETQ. The V end lost 0 bases, the J end lost 7 bases, and 10 bases lay between the germline ends. This CDR3 is built from 13 residues. CDR3 nucleotides: TGCGCCAGCAGCTTGGAGGAGGGGTCTGGCTACACCTTC. Translated: CASSLEEGSGYTF.

This chain connects TRBV11-2 to TRBJ1-3; D is uncertain. Trimming took 7 bases from V and 5 from J, leaving 15 bases between them. CDR3 length: 14 residues. The germline V gene encodes CDR1 SGHAT and CDR2 FQNNGV. DNA for the CDR3: TGTGCCAGCAAATTTGAGGGATTCCGAAACACCATATATTTT. This gives the protein CASKFEGFRNTIYF.

This clone has a single count. The chain combines TRBV27 with TRBJ2-7, with D possibly called TRBD1 or TRBD2 (5 bases each). V lost 5 bases and J 2 bases, leaving 16 bases between the germline ends. The CDR3 is 15 residues long. The V gene's germline CDR1 is MNHEY and CDR2 SMNVEV (reference sequence). CDR3 nucleotides: TGTGCCAGCAGTCAACCGGGACGTAAGCCCTACGAGCAGTACTTC. Amino acid sequence: CASSQPGRKPYEQYF.

The chain has TRBV27 and TRBJ1-2; D perhaps matches TRBD1 (5 bases). This CDR3 region has 14 residues. Trimming cost V 5 bases and J 0 bases, with 10 bases left between them. CDR1 and CDR2 from the germline V gene are MNHEY and SMNVEV (reference sequence). CDR3 protein: CASSIQGSNYGYTF. CDR3 DNA: TGTGCCAGCAGTATCCAGGGCTCTAACTATGGCTACACCTTC.

This chain uses TRBV29-1 with TRBJ2-7, with D possibly called TRBD1 or TRBD2 (5 bases each). The V gene's germline CDR1 is SQVTM and CDR2 ANQGSEA. The ends were cut back, 4 bases at V and 3 bases at J, with 7 bases in the middle. The CDR3 runs to 11 residues. The CDR3 DNA reads TGCAGCGTTGCAGGGAGCTACGAGCAGTACTTC. This encodes CSVAGSYEQYF.

The rearrangement uses TRBV5-1 and TRBJ2-3; either TRBD1 or TRBD2 may supply D (5 bases each). Germline V gene sequence: CDR1 SGHRS, CDR2 YFSETQ. The length of the CDR3 is 17 residues. The V and J ends lost 0 bases and 1 base respectively, with 15 bases between them. As DNA, the CDR3 is TGCGCCAGCAGCTTGGGGGTTCGGGACGGACGCACAGATACGCAGTATTTT. This translates into CASSLGVRDGRTDTQYF.

The chain carries TRBV7-9 and TRBJ2-5, with TRBD2 matching 9 bases. Looked up from germline, CDR1 is SEHNR and CDR2 is FQNEAQ (reference sequence). The junction had 7 bases not matched to a gene; V was cut back by 1 base and J by 4 bases. This CDR3 has 16 residues. The CDR3 DNA follows: TGTGCCAGCAGCTTAGGGAAGCGGGGGGTTGCAGAGACCCAGTACTTC. This translates into CASSLGKRGVAETQYF.

The chain links TRBV19 to TRBJ1-5; TRBD1 aligns across 7 bases. Germline CDR1 reads LNHDA; CDR2 reads SQIVND (reference sequence). The CDR3 covers 19 residues. V lost 6 bases to trimming and J lost 2 bases; unmatched junction nucleotides: 19. The DNA for the CDR3 is TGTGCCAGTAGCAAAACGGACAGGCAAAACTTGGGGGGCAATCAGCCCCAGCATTTT. Its protein is CASSKTDRQNLGGNQPQHF.